The source of this T cell receptor (beta chain) is a study of cytomegalovirus exposure and HLA in healthy donors. CDR1 and CDR2 (germline): SGHTA, FQGTGA. The V and J ends lost 0 bases and 0 bases respectively, with 6 bases between them. The CDR3 loop spans 16 amino acids. Findings and caveats of the study: A later analysis linked a missense DCLRE1C variant to TCR beta V- and J-gene trimming.

A multiplex PCR was run with 60 Vbeta primers and 13 Jbeta primers. The table came from immunoSEQ multiplex PCR; TCRdb's copy has only in-frame clones and leaves some out. Here the sample spans fewer than 150,000 clones, approximately 80% being singletons. With regard to this clone: Its antigen is unknown.

This rearrangement joins TRBV7-3 to TRBJ2-6; D might be TRBD2 (5 bases). This TCR derives from a woman aged 50 to 65 in good health and CMV-seronegative. Material for sequencing was PBMCs. CDR3 sequence (DNA): TGTGCCAGCAGCTTAACGGGGAGCTCTGGGGCCAACGTCCTGACTTTC. Its translation is CASSLTGSSGANVLTF.